This is a list of T cell receptor beta chains from one sample in a study of OX40 agonist ivuxolimab in advanced cancers. Sequenced by immunoSEQ multiplex PCR; TCRdb stores in-frame clones only, minus some. Among about 70,000 clones listed, 88% were seen once. The specimen comprised CD4+ or CD8+ T cells sorted from blood, sampled in a trial of the OX40 agonist ivuxolimab. These receptors all come from an adult with an advanced solid tumor such as melanoma, head and neck, liver or kidney cancer. The CDR3 runs from the conserved cysteine through the conserved F or W. The order of the fields is clone size, V gene, D gene, J gene, CDR3 DNA, CDR3 protein. The D gene is left open where the match is weak. Expanded clones get a size class; other rows say once, few or many, or leave the size out.

few,TRBV5-6,NA,TRBJ2-7,TGTGCCAGCAGCGATAACTACGAGCAGTACTTC,CASSDNYEQYF
NA,TRBV5-1,NA,TRBJ2-1,TGCGCCAGCAGCTTGGCTGGTTCGGCCTACAATGAGCAGTTCTTC,CASSLAGSAYNEQFF
NA,TRBV7-9,TRBD1,TRBJ1-1,TGTGCCAGCAGCCCCGACAGGGGGGGTTCGAACACTGAAGCTTTCTTT,CASSPDRGGSNTEAFF
NA,TRBV7-9,NA,TRBJ2-3,TGTGCCAGGGACATTTTGACAGATACGCAGTATTTT,CARDILTDTQYF
NA,TRBV28,NA,TRBJ1-2,TGTGCCAGCAGTTTATTCACAGGAACCGGGTCTAACTATGGCTACACCTTC,CASSLFTGTGSNYGYTF
NA,TRBV4-1,NA,TRBJ2-1,TGCGCCAGCAGTCAGTCTAGCTCCTACAATGAGCAGTTCTTC,CASSQSSSYNEQFF
NA,TRBV27,TRBD1,TRBJ1-4,TGTGCCAGCGGCGGACAGGGTAATGAAAAACTGTTTTTT,CASGGQGNEKLFF
NA,TRBV6-1,NA,TRBJ1-2,TGTGCCAGCAGTGACGGCAGGGGTATTCGCGAGGATGGCTACACCTTC,CASSDGRGIREDGYTF
NA,TRBV5-1,NA,TRBJ1-4,TGCGCCAGCAGCTCCGTTGGGGGTGAAAAACTGTTTTTT,CASSSVGGEKLFF
NA,TRBV19,TRBD1,TRBJ2-4,TGTGCCAGTAGTACCCGGGACAGGGGAAACATTCAGTACTTC,CASSTRDRGNIQYF
NA,TRBV5-4,NA,TRBJ1-2,TGTGCCAGCAGCCCCGGGGCGATCGTAGCTAACTATGGCTACACCTTC,CASSPGAIVANYGYTF
once,TRBV7-3,TRBD2,TRBJ2-1,TGTGCCAGCAGCAGAGCTCTAGGGCTAGCGGGCAATGAGCAGTTCTTC,CASSRALGLAGNEQFF
NA,TRBV2,NA,TRBJ1-3,TGTGCCAGCAGTCTAGACAGTTCCCGCTCTGGAAACACCATATATTTT,CASSLDSSRSGNTIYF
NA,TRBV5-1,TRBD2,TRBJ2-3,TGCGCCAGCAGCTTGGCCGCCTTGGCGGGGGCAGATACGCAGTATTTT,CASSLAALAGADTQYF
once,TRBV7-2,TRBD1,TRBJ1-1,TGTGCCAGCCAGAAGGATCCTCAGGGGGACACTGAAGCTTTCTTT,CASQKDPQGDTEAFF
NA,TRBV19,TRBD2,TRBJ2-2,TGTGCCAGTACCAACAGGGCTAGCGGGAGGGGCGGGGAGCTGTTTTTT,CASTNRASGRGGELFF
once,TRBV5-1,NA,TRBJ2-4,TGCGCCAGCAGCGGGGGGGCACTTCTAGCCAAAAACATTCAGTACTTC,CASSGGALLAKNIQYF
once,TRBV7-2,NA,TRBJ2-7,TGTGCCAGCAGCTTAGGCGAGCAGTACTTC,CASSLGEQYF
NA,TRBV27,NA,TRBJ2-3,TGTGCCAGCAGGCCCACGACCGAAGATACGCAGTATTTT,CASRPTTEDTQYF
NA,TRBV19,TRBD2,TRBJ2-1,TGTGCCAGTAGTCAGACTAGCGGGGAACACAATGAGCAGTTCTTC,CASSQTSGEHNEQFF
NA,TRBV5-6,NA,TRBJ1-1,TGTGCCAGCAGCCCGGGGATCGGTGAAGGCACTGAAGCTTTCTTT,CASSPGIGEGTEAFF
NA,TRBV28,TRBD1,TRBJ1-2,TGTGCCAGCAACCCGACAGGGTTTGGCTACACCTTC,CASNPTGFGYTF
NA,TRBV5-5,TRBD1,TRBJ2-7,TGTGCCAGCAGCCCCCCCGGACAGGACAAGTACGAGCAGTACTTC,CASSPPGQDKYEQYF
NA,TRBV2,TRBD1,TRBJ1-5,TGTGCCAGCACTACCGACAGGGATCAGCCCCAGCATTTT,CASTTDRDQPQHF
NA,TRBV5-1,NA,TRBJ2-7,TGCGCCAGCAGCTTGGGGCTCGGGGCGGGATCCTACGAGCAGTACTTC,CASSLGLGAGSYEQYF
NA,TRBV30,NA,TRBJ2-3,TGTGCCTGGAGTGTACCCTTATTCACAGATACGCAGTATTTT,CAWSVPLFTDTQYF
NA,TRBV9,TRBD2,TRBJ2-4,TGTGCCAGCAGCCCAGCGGGAGTCAAAAACATTCAGTACTTC,CASSPAGVKNIQYF
NA,TRBV5-1,TRBD2,TRBJ2-2,TGCGCCAGCAGCTTGCGACTAGCGGGAGTCGCGAACACCGGGGAGCTGTTTTTT,CASSLRLAGVANTGELFF
NA,TRBV9,TRBD1,TRBJ1-1,TGTGCCAGCAGCGTAGGAGGACAGGGAGGCACTGAAGCTTTCTTT,CASSVGGQGGTEAFF
few,TRBV19,NA,TRBJ1-2,TGTGCCAGTAGTTCCTCGTCCTATGGCTACACCTTC,CASSSSSYGYTF
NA,TRBV10-3,NA,TRBJ1-5,TGTGCCACACGGGAAAGCAATCAGCCCCAGCATTTT,CATRESNQPQHF
NA,TRBV19,TRBD1,TRBJ2-7,TGTGCCAGTAATGACAGGGGCCCCTCGTACGAGCAGTACTTC,CASNDRGPSYEQYF
NA,TRBV4-2,TRBD2,TRBJ2-5,TGTGCCAGCAGCACCGGGACTAGCGGAGGGGGCCAAGAGACCCAGTACTTC,CASSTGTSGGGQETQYF
NA,TRBV5-5,NA,TRBJ2-3,TGTGCCAGCAGCTTGGGAGGGGTCGACTTCACAGATACGCAGTATTTT,CASSLGGVDFTDTQYF
NA,TRBV4-1,NA,TRBJ2-1,TGCGCCAGCAGCCAAGTCTTTCAGGCTCTATCCTACAATGAGCAGTTCTTC,CASSQVFQALSYNEQFF
NA,TRBV6-6,TRBD1,TRBJ1-6,TGTGCCAGCAGTTACTCGGGACAGGGTAGTTCACCCCTCCACTTT,CASSYSGQGSSPLHF
NA,TRBV30,TRBD1,TRBJ1-2,TGTGCCCGAACCAGGGACAGCTCTAACTATGGCTACACCTTC,CARTRDSSNYGYTF
NA,TRBV27,NA,TRBJ1-6,TGTGCCAGCAGTTTACTTAGACAGGCCTGGAATTCACCCCTCCACTTT,CASSLLRQAWNSPLHF
NA,TRBV7-8,NA,TRBJ2-3,TGTGCCAGCAGCTCCCAGGCGACAGATACGCAGTATTTT,CASSSQATDTQYF
NA,TRBV30,NA,TRBJ1-6,TGTGCCTGGAGTGTACTGGGGCAGGGAGGCTCACCCCTCCACTTT,CAWSVLGQGGSPLHF
NA,TRBV9,NA,TRBJ2-3,TGTGCCAGCAGCGTAGGCGGGGTTCGGACGGCAGATACGCAGTATTTT,CASSVGGVRTADTQYF
NA,TRBV4-1,TRBD1,TRBJ1-3,TGCGCCAGCAGCCAAGATGGGGGCAGGGGGCGAACGGTTGGAAACACCATATATTTT,CASSQDGGRGRTVGNTIYF
NA,TRBV7-2,TRBD2,TRBJ2-1,TGTGCCAGCAGCTCAGCGGGGCCTAGCGGGGGTTACAATGAGCAGTTCTTC,CASSSAGPSGGYNEQFF
NA,TRBV5-6,TRBD2,TRBJ2-7,TGTGCCAGCAGGCAATTGGGGACTAGTACCTACGAGCAGTACTTC,CASRQLGTSTYEQYF
NA,TRBV10-3,TRBD1,TRBJ1-6,TGTGCCATCAGCCAGACAGGGGTTGATTCACCCCTCCACTTT,CAISQTGVDSPLHF
NA,TRBV7-9,TRBD2,TRBJ2-7,TGTGCCAGCAGCCAACGGACTAGCGGGTACGAGCAGTACTTC,CASSQRTSGYEQYF
NA,TRBV28,TRBD1,TRBJ2-7,TGTGCCATCGGGACAGGGCCCTACGAGCAGTACTTC,CAIGTGPYEQYF
NA,TRBV11-3,NA,TRBJ1-5,TGTGCCAGCAGCCGCGTGATAGCCCGAAACTACAATCAGCCCCAGCATTTT,CASSRVIARNYNQPQHF